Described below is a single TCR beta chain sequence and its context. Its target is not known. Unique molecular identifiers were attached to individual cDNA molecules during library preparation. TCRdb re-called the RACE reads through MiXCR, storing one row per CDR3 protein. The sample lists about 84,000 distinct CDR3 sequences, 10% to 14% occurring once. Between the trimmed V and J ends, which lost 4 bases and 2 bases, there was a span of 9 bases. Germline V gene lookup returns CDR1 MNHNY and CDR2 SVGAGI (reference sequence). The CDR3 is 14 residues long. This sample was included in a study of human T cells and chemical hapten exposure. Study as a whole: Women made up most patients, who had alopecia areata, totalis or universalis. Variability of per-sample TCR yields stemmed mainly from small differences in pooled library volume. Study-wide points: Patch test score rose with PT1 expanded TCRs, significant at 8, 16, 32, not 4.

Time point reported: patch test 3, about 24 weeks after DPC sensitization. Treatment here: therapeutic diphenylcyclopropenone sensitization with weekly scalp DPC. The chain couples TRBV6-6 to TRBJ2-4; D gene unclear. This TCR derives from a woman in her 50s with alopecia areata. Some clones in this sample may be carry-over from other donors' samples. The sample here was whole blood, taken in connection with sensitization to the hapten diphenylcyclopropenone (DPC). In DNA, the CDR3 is TGTGCCAGCAGTTCCAGTGGAACCAAAAACATTCAGTACTTC. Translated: CASSSSGTKNIQYF.